These 18 T cell receptor beta chains were all obtained from the same sample, sequenced in a study of blood T cell repertoires in COVID-19. Sequenced by immunoSEQ multiplex PCR; TCRdb stores in-frame clones only, minus some. The data hold tens of thousands of clones, with about 85% observed a single time. Material: peripheral blood. These receptors all stem from a man aged 45-60 years with active COVID-19.

This clone is large by share. This chain connects TRBV6-5 to TRBJ1-5; the match to TRBD1 covers 8 bases. The CDR3 loop spans 15 amino acids. The germline V gene encodes CDR1 MNHEY and CDR2 SVGAGI. The V gene end was trimmed by 6 bases and the J gene end by 3 bases; junction bases not matched to a gene: 7. The CDR3 DNA follows: TGTGCCAGCAGCACTTGGGGACAGGACAATCAGCCCCAGCATTTT. This translates into CASSTWGQDNQPQHF.

The chain recombines TRBV5-1 with TRBJ2-3; TRBD1 agrees at 11 bases. This CDR3 contains 17 residues. Unmatched junction bases numbered 9, after V lost 1 base and J lost 5 bases. The germline gives CDR1 SGHRS, CDR2 YFSETQ. The CDR3 region has the DNA TGCGCCAGCAGCTTGTGGATCCGGGACAGGGGGGAAGATACGCAGTATTTT. Amino acid sequence: CASSLWIRDRGEDTQYF. Supplemented by reference TRBV5-1 and TRBJ2-3, the full variable domain reads KAGVTQTPRYLIKTRGQQVTLSCSPISGHRSVSWYQQTPGQGLQFLFEYFSETQRNKGNFPGRFSGRQFSNSRSEMNVSTLELGDSALYLCASSLWIRDRGEDTQYFGPGTRLTVL.

The V and J genes are TRBV19 and TRBJ1-6, with 8 bases aligning to TRBD1. J lost 9 bases, V lost 5 bases, and 15 bases had no gene match. Germline loops: CDR1 LNHDA, CDR2 SQIVND (reference sequence). CDR3 size: 17 residues. CDR3 nucleotide sequence: TGTGCCAGTAGTGCCCGCCGCGACAGGGGTCGCGTTTCACCCCTCCACTTT. As protein: CASSARRDRGRVSPLHF.

The chain is built from TRBV25-1 and TRBJ2-7; D perhaps matches TRBD1 (6 bases). Looked up from germline, CDR1 is MGHDK and CDR2 is SYGVNS. The CDR3 is 11 residues long. V lost 3 bases, J lost 7 bases, and 7 bases lay in between. DNA for the CDR3: TGTGCCAGCAGTGACAGGGGAGAGCAGTACTTC. The encoded protein is CASSDRGEQYF.

The gene calls are TRBV7-8 and TRBJ1-1, with TRBD1 identical over 8 bases. The CDR3 is made up of 14 amino acids. J was trimmed by 4 bases and V by 3 bases; bases with no gene match: 4. Per germline, CDR1 SGHVS and CDR2 FQNEAQ. CDR3 sequence: CASSLGTGATEAFF. In DNA, the CDR3 is TGTGCCAGCAGCTTGGGGACAGGCGCCACTGAAGCTTTCTTT.

V and J are TRBV14 and TRBJ1-1; 8 nucleotides agree with TRBD1. The CDR3 length is 19 residues. The V segment lost 2 bases and the J segment 0 bases; nucleotides outside the gene matches: 14. The V gene's germline CDR1 is SGHDN and CDR2 FVKESK. CDR3 residues: CASSQPKGRGRRLNTEAFF. CDR3 in DNA: TGTGCCAGCAGCCAACCCAAAGGCAGGGGGCGCCGGTTGAACACTGAAGCTTTCTTT.

The chain combines TRBV29-1 with TRBJ2-5; D not certain. The germline gives CDR1 SQVTM, CDR2 ANQGSEA. Trimming removed 2 bases at V and 2 bases at J, with 3 bases between. The CDR3 extends over 11 amino acids. For the CDR3, the DNA is TGCAGCGTTGAACAGCAAGAGACCCAGTACTTC. Translating it yields CSVEQQETQYF.

The chain employs TRBV25-1 and TRBJ2-1, with a possible D match to TRBD1 (6 bases). CDR1 and CDR2 (germline): MGHDK, SYGVNS. The CDR3 spans 13 residues. V lost 0 bases and J lost 10, with 10 bases in between. This chain's CDR3 is CASSEYGQFEQFF. Written as DNA, the CDR3 is TGTGCCAGCAGTGAATATGGACAGTTCGAGCAGTTCTTC.

The chain links TRBV6-2 or TRBV6-3 to TRBJ2-7; D remains ambiguous. The V end lost 5 bases, the J end lost 0 bases, and 5 bases lay between the germline ends. The CDR3 has 12 amino acids. Per the germline V gene, CDR1 is MNHEY and CDR2 is SVGEGT. The chain's CDR3 is CASSPLSYEQYF. In DNA form, the CDR3 reads TGTGCCAGCAGTCCCCTCTCCTACGAGCAGTACTTC.

The chain joins TRBV24-1 to TRBJ2-5; 11 nucleotides line up with TRBD2. CDR1 KGHDR and CDR2 SFDVKD come from the germline V gene. The CDR3 runs 18 residues. V lost 4 bases and J lost 2; bases outside the gene matches: 11. The CDR3 DNA sequence: TGTGCCACCAGTGACCCCGGGACTAGCGGCAAATCACAAGAGACCCAGTACTTC. Translation gives CATSDPGTSGKSQETQYF.

V and J are TRBV9 and TRBJ2-7; 8 nucleotides match TRBD1. This CDR3 comprises 14 residues. V trimming: 3 bases; J trimming: 4 bases; junction bases outside the gene matches: 6. The germline gives CDR1 SGDLS, CDR2 YYNGEE. The CDR3 coding sequence is TGTGCCAGCAGCGAGGGACAGGCAACTTACGAGCAGTACTTC. It is translated as CASSEGQATYEQYF.

This rearrangement joins TRBV6-6 to TRBJ1-6, with no clear D. V shed 6 bases and J shed 7 bases, with 19 bases lying between them. Germline loops: CDR1 MNHNY, CDR2 SVGAGI (reference sequence). This CDR3 region has 16 residues. CDR3 coding DNA: TGTGCCAGCAGGCCAACCACGACGGGTTGGAATTCACCCCTCCACTTT. It specifies CASRPTTTGWNSPLHF.

The chain carries TRBV30 and TRBJ2-5; D not certain. CDR3 length: 11 amino acids. Germline V gene data show CDR1 as GTSNPN and CDR2 as SVGIG (reference sequence). The DNA of the CDR3 is TGTTCTTTTTCGAGGCAGGAGACCCAGTACTTC. It translates to CSFSRQETQYF.

This rearrangement joins TRBV6-5 to TRBJ2-5; D is perhaps TRBD2 (6 bases). Trimming removed 2 bases from V and 7 bases from J, with 17 bases in between. Germline CDR1 reads MNHEY; CDR2 reads SVGAGI. The CDR3 contains 15 residues. CDR3 region: CASSYQPGLRTTQYF. The CDR3, as DNA: TGTGCCAGCAGTTACCAACCGGGACTTCGCACGACCCAGTACTTC.

This clone has a handful of counts. The genes are TRBV6-2 or TRBV6-3 and TRBJ2-1, with TRBD1 identical over 9 bases. The CDR3 consists of 17 residues. Unmatched junction bases numbered 7, after V lost 0 bases and J lost 4 bases. Germline V gene data show CDR1 as MNHEY and CDR2 as SVGEGT. The CDR3 loop reads CASSYSPGQGIYNEQFF. CDR3 sequence (DNA): TGTGCCAGCAGTTACTCTCCAGGACAGGGGATTTACAATGAGCAGTTCTTC.

The V and J genes are TRBV28 and TRBJ2-1; 11 positions agree with TRBD2. This CDR3 comprises 20 residues. CDR1 MDHEN and CDR2 SYDVKM come from the germline V gene. With 4 bases clipped from V and 4 bases from J, the junction kept 18 bases outside the gene matches. CDR3 protein: CASSSDPWTSGSTIYNEQFF. The CDR3 bases are TGTGCCAGCAGTTCTGATCCTTGGACTAGCGGGTCCACAATATACAATGAGCAGTTCTTC.

The chain couples TRBV7-2 to TRBJ2-4, with 12 bases identical to TRBD2. The CDR3 extends over 16 amino acids. CDR1 and CDR2 from the germline V gene are SGHTA and FQGNSA. V lost 3 bases and J lost 1; bases outside the gene matches: 1. The CDR3 protein is CASSFTSGGAKNIQYF. The CDR3 bases are TGTGCCAGCAGCTTCACTAGCGGGGGGGCCAAAAACATTCAGTACTTC.

CDR3 nucleotide sequence: TGTGCCAGCTCACCTCCCCCGGGAGGGCCGACAGATACGCAGTATTTT. Translation: CASSPPPGGPTDTQYF. This sequence joins TRBV18 and TRBJ2-3; 8 bases align to TRBD2. J gave up 3 bases and V 3 bases, and 8 bases lay outside the gene matches. Germline V gene data show CDR1 as KGHSH and CDR2 as LQKENI. The CDR3 length is 16 residues.